The source of this T cell receptor (beta chain) is a study of T cell clones after liver transplantation. Study-level background: Tolerance: complete withdrawal held at least one year, liver enzymes staying within twice normal. Blood was drawn pre-transplant, before withdrawal, and after full or failed withdrawal. Study-level findings and limits: In two subjects, few donor cells limited the measurable donor-reactive repertoire. Compared with third party-reactive sequences, donor-reactive ones declined more, independent of withdrawal success.

As regards this clone: As yet, its antigen is unknown.

Generated by immunoSEQ multiplex PCR, the TCRdb table keeps only in-frame clones and is missing some. The sample includes 65,000 to 85,000 clones, 84% of them seen just once. CDR3 length equals 14 residues. After removal of 6 bases from V and 3 bases from J, the junction contained 4 bases not matched to a gene. Germline CDR1 reads SGHVS; CDR2 reads FQNEAQ. The input for sequencing was CD4+ T cells from blood, taken about 50 months after liver transplant. This chain links TRBV7-8 with TRBJ2-7, with 11 bases that match TRBD1. This receptor was taken from a human patient who received a liver transplant. Some T cells could come from the graft donor. The CDR3 DNA follows: TGTGCCAGCAGTTCTGGGACAGGGGGCTACGAGCAGTACTTC. Encoded protein: CASSSGTGGYEQYF.